What follows are 15 T cell receptor beta chains derived from one specimen sequenced in a study of cytomegalovirus exposure and HLA in healthy donors. 13 Jbeta primers and 60 Vbeta primers were used for the PCR. The table came from immunoSEQ multiplex PCR; TCRdb's copy has only in-frame clones and leaves some out. This table has 100,000 to 150,000 clones, approximately 74% appearing once. The material sequenced was PBMCs. These receptors were taken from a man aged 35-49 years in good health and CMV-seropositive.

The chain combines TRBV25-1 with TRBJ1-1; tentatively, D is TRBD1 (5 bases). V lost 2 bases to trimming and J lost 4 bases, with 14 bases between them. This CDR3 contains 15 residues. Looked up from germline, CDR1 is MGHDK and CDR2 is SYGVNS. CDR3 in amino acids: CASSEPAQGRTEAFF. For the CDR3, the DNA is TGTGCCAGCAGTGAACCTGCGCAGGGTCGCACTGAAGCTTTCTTT.

The genes are TRBV7-9 and TRBJ1-3; 8 bases are shared with TRBD1. The CDR3 consists of 14 residues. The germline V gene encodes CDR1 SEHNR and CDR2 FQNEAQ (reference sequence). V lost 1 base to trimming and J lost 4 bases; unmatched junction nucleotides: 0. The CDR3, as DNA: TGTGCCAGCAGCTTAGGGACAGGGGGAAACACCATATATTTT. This gives the protein CASSLGTGGNTIYF.

V and J are TRBV18 and TRBJ2-7, with 8 nucleotides matching TRBD1. There are 13 residues in the CDR3. CDR1 KGHSH and CDR2 LQKENI come from the germline V gene. The J segment lost 2 bases and the V segment lost 6 bases, leaving 3 bases of the junction unmatched. The CDR3 sequence: CASSGTGAYEQYF. DNA of the CDR3: TGTGCCAGCTCCGGGACAGGAGCCTACGAGCAGTACTTC. The whole variable domain, remainder taken from reference TRBV18 and TRBJ2-7, is NAGVMQNPRHLVRRRGQEARLRCSPMKGHSHVYWYRQLPEEGLKFMVYLQKENIIDESGMPKERFSAEFPKEGPSILRIQQVVRGDSAAYFCASSGTGAYEQYFGPGTRLTVT.

The J gene is TRBJ2-7, the V gene TRBV11-2, with 7 bases identical to TRBD1. Germline CDR1 SGHAT, CDR2 FQNNGV. With 4 bases clipped from V and 6 bases from J, the junction kept 9 bases outside the gene matches. This CDR3 is built from 14 residues. CDR3 sequence: CASSSVQGKGEQYF. CDR3 bases: TGTGCCAGCAGCTCCGTACAGGGGAAAGGCGAGCAGTACTTC.

V is TRBV4-2 and J is TRBJ2-1; D perhaps matches TRBD2 (6 bases). This CDR3 has 15 amino acids. The germline V gene encodes CDR1 LGHNA and CDR2 YNFKEQ. The ends were cut back, 0 bases at V and 5 bases at J, with 11 bases in the middle. The CDR3 region is CASSQDSGLNNEQFF. The CDR3 nucleotides are TGTGCCAGCAGCCAAGATTCAGGACTAAACAATGAGCAGTTCTTC.

This clone showed up just a few times. The chain's CDR3 is CASTLGGSRNTGELFF. The CDR3 DNA reads TGTGCCAGCACCCTGGGAGGGTCTCGAAACACCGGGGAGCTGTTTTTT. The chain joins TRBV9 to TRBJ2-2; TRBD2 agrees at 7 bases. The CDR3 is made up of 16 amino acids. Trimming took 6 bases from V and 2 from J; bases not matched to a gene: 10. Germline V CDR1 and CDR2: SGDLS, YYNGEE.

The J gene is TRBJ2-2, the V gene TRBV21-1; no DNA check was done on the table's D call, TRBD1. TRBV21-1 is described as a pseudogene. The CDR3 sequence is 16 residues long. CDR3 coding DNA: TGTGCCAGCAGCAAAGCGGGTAGACAGAACACCGGGGAGCTGTTTTTT. Translation: CASSKAGRQNTGELFF.

This rearrangement joins TRBV29-1 to TRBJ2-5, with 8 positions matching TRBD2. Gene TRBJ2-7 matches the end of the DNA better, so the J call may be wrong. The V gene's germline CDR1 is SQVTM and CDR2 ANQGSEA. The CDR3 sequence is 13 residues long. The CDR3 coding sequence is TGCAGCGTTGTCACTAGCGGAACCTACGAGCAGTACTTC. It encodes CSVVTSGTYEQYF.

V usage is TRBV19 and J usage is TRBJ1-6; 10 bases agree with TRBD1. The V and J ends lost 7 bases and 7 bases, in that order; junction bases with no gene match: 4. The CDR3 spans 14 residues. Germline V gene lookup returns CDR1 LNHDA and CDR2 SQIVND (reference sequence). The CDR3 nucleotides read TGTGCCAGTACCGGGGGACAGGGGAATTCACCCCTCCACTTT. It is translated as CASTGGQGNSPLHF. Full variable domain (missing parts from reference TRBV19 and TRBJ1-6): DGGITQSPKYLFRKEGQNVTLSCEQNLNHDAMYWYRQDPGQGLRLIYYSQIVNDFQKGDIAEGYSVSREKKESFPLTVTSAQKNPTAFYLCASTGGQGNSPLHFGNGTRLTVT.

This clone was detected only once. V and J are TRBV10-3 and TRBJ2-5, with TRBD2 matching 8 bases. Germline lookup yields CDR1 ENHRY and CDR2 SYGVKD. This CDR3 is 15 amino acids long. The junction had 4 bases not matched to a gene; V was cut back by 0 bases and J by 4 bases. CDR3 protein: CAISESPREGETQYF. The CDR3 nucleotides read TGTGCCATCAGTGAGTCCCCCCGGGAGGGAGAGACCCAGTACTTC.

The chain carries TRBV5-1 and TRBJ2-5; 10 positions agree with TRBD2. The CDR3 is 16 amino acids. V gave up 3 bases and J gave up 2 bases; unmatched junction bases: 7. The germline V gene has CDR1 SGHRS and CDR2 YFSETQ. CDR3 sequence (DNA): TGCGCCAGCAGCTGGCCGGGACTAGCGCTTCAAGAGACCCAGTACTTC. Protein product: CASSWPGLALQETQYF.

This sequence joins TRBV27 and TRBJ2-2; 8 positions match TRBD2. Germline values: CDR1 MNHEY, CDR2 SMNVEV (reference sequence). The CDR3 runs 17 residues. V lost 4 bases, J lost 1 base, and 8 bases stayed unmatched. CDR3 in DNA: TGTGCCAGCAGTTATCGGCTAGCGGGCCAGAACACCGGGGAGCTGTTTTTT. This translates into CASSYRLAGQNTGELFF.

This rearrangement joins TRBV28 to TRBJ2-2, with 9 nucleotides matching TRBD1. CDR1 and CDR2 (germline): MDHEN, SYDVKM. The CDR3 covers 15 residues. Losses at the gene ends were 6 bases for V and 5 bases for J; bases not matched to a gene: 7. The CDR3, as DNA: TGTGCCAGCAGAGTTACAGGGGGCCGAACCGGGGAGCTGTTTTTT. It yields the protein CASRVTGGRTGELFF. Complete variable domain (other parts from reference TRBV28 and TRBJ2-2): DVKVTQSSRYLVKRTGEKVFLECVQDMDHENMFWYRQDPGLGLRLIYFSYDVKMKEKGDIPEGYSVSREKKERFSLILESASTNQTSMYLCASRVTGGRTGELFFGEGSRLTVL.

This chain links TRBV5-1 with TRBJ2-2; D might be TRBD2 (5 bases). Germline CDR1 and CDR2: SGHRS and YFSETQ. This CDR3 region has 15 residues. V was pared by 0 bases and J by 3 bases, with 9 bases between. CDR3 sequence reads: CASSLGPGDTGELFF. CDR3 in DNA: TGCGCCAGCAGCTTGGGGCCCGGGGACACCGGGGAGCTGTTTTTT. The full variable domain, completed using reference TRBV5-1 and TRBJ2-2, is KAGVTQTPRYLIKTRGQQVTLSCSPISGHRSVSWYQQTPGQGLQFLFEYFSETQRNKGNFPGRFSGRQFSNSRSEMNVSTLELGDSALYLCASSLGPGDTGELFFGEGSRLTVL.

The chain combines TRBV14 with TRBJ2-3; 7 bases agree with TRBD2. CDR1 and CDR2 from the germline V gene are SGHDN and FVKESK. This CDR3 contains 11 residues. Unmatched junction bases numbered 4, after V lost 8 bases and J lost 8 bases. Written as DNA, the CDR3 is TGTGCCAGCCGTTGGGGGGGTACGCAGTATTTT. Its translation: CASRWGGTQYF.